A single sample gave rise to the 17 T cell receptor beta chains below, sequenced in a study of human T cells and chemical hapten exposure. In TCRdb, the RACE reads were re-called with MiXCR into one record per CDR3 protein. Among about 180,000 distinct CDR3 sequences listed, around 30% were seen once. The time point was: pre-sensitization, week 0. Indicated treatment: therapeutic diphenylcyclopropenone sensitization with weekly scalp DPC. Sample: whole blood, taken in connection with sensitization to the hapten diphenylcyclopropenone (DPC). Every receptor here comes from a woman between 25 and 40 years old with alopecia areata. Some clones in this sample may be carry-over from other donors' samples.

In its sample, this clonotype was seen a few times. The V call is TRBV5-1, the J call TRBJ2-2; 7 bases are a match to TRBD2. V lost 4 bases to trimming and J lost 4 bases; unmatched junction nucleotides: 10. The CDR3 is made up of 16 amino acids. Germline loops: CDR1 SGHRS, CDR2 YFSETQ. CDR3 bases: TGCGCCAGCAGCCCGTTGAGCGGGATTGGCACCGGGGAGCTGTTTTTT. Its protein product is CASSPLSGIGTGELFF.

The V gene is TRBV29-1, the J gene TRBJ2-5; D remains unclear. CDR3 length: 14 residues. Trimming cost V 0 bases and J 6 bases, with 14 bases left between them. Germline V gene lookup returns CDR1 SQVTM and CDR2 ANQGSEA. The CDR3 reads CSVEDLRVDQTQYF. The CDR3 DNA follows: TGCAGCGTTGAAGATCTCCGGGTTGATCAGACCCAGTACTTC.

The genes are TRBV4-2 and TRBJ2-1; TRBD2 aligns across 9 bases. This CDR3 region has 15 residues. J lost 10 bases, V lost 4 bases, and 11 bases had no gene match. CDR1 and CDR2 from the germline V gene are LGHNA and YNFKEQ. The CDR3 DNA sequence: TGTGCCAGCAGCCCTGGGACTAGCTCCCAGGCGGAGCAGTTCTTC. Residues: CASSPGTSSQAEQFF.

This clonotype appeared a few times. The genes are TRBV9 and TRBJ2-1; 7 bases match TRBD2. CDR1 is SGDLS, CDR2 YYNGEE, per germline. The CDR3 has 16 residues. The ends lost 2 bases at V and 8 bases at J; junction bases unmatched: 13. DNA for the CDR3: TGTGCCAGCAGCGTTTCAGCGGGATATGGGTACGATGAGCAGTTCTTC. This gives the protein CASSVSAGYGYDEQFF.

This clonotype was detected a few times. The gene calls are TRBV20-1 and TRBJ2-4, with a possible D match to TRBD1 (6 bases). Trimming left V 6 bases short and J 6 bases short, with 12 bases between. The CDR3 runs 12 residues. The germline V gene has CDR1 DFQATT and CDR2 SNEGSKA (reference sequence). This chain's CDR3 is CSARARGNIQYF. The CDR3 DNA reads as TGCAGTGCCCGAGCCAGGGGAAACATTCAGTACTTC.

V gene TRBV7-9 combines with J gene TRBJ1-5, with 7 bases that match TRBD1. Losses at the gene ends were 5 bases for V and 15 bases for J; bases not matched to a gene: 13. The germline CDR1 and CDR2 sequences are SEHNR and FQNEAQ (reference sequence). The CDR3 is made up of 13 amino acids. The CDR3 DNA sequence: TGTGCCAGCAGCAAGATGGAGGGGGCTTCCCGGCATTTT. This codes for CASSKMEGASRHF.

This clonotype occurred a few times. V gene TRBV29-1 combines with J gene TRBJ2-5, with 7 bases that match TRBD1. In germline, CDR1 is SQVTM, CDR2 ANQGSEA. Losses at the gene ends were 5 bases for V and 3 bases for J; bases not matched to a gene: 3. CDR3 size: 12 residues. The CDR3 coding sequence is TGCAGCGTTAGCCAGGGGGAAGAGACCCAGTACTTC. It encodes CSVSQGEETQYF.

This clonotype was picked up a small number of times. The CDR3 DNA follows: TGTGCCAGCAGTAGTAGTGCCCACGAGCAGTACTTC. The encoded protein is CASSSSAHEQYF. V gene TRBV6-6 combines with J gene TRBJ2-7; D is undetermined. The V end was cut by 5 bases, the J end by 5 bases, with 10 bases between. The CDR3 runs to 12 residues. Germline-derived CDR1 and CDR2 are MNHNY and SVGAGI (reference sequence).

The chain carries TRBV12-3 or TRBV12-4 and TRBJ2-2; D may match TRBD1 or TRBD2 (5 bases each). This CDR3 comprises 17 residues. V lost 6 bases, J lost 3 bases, and 20 bases lay in between. CDR3 amino acids: CASSPRDPTGDTGELFF. Here the CDR3 DNA reads TGTGCCAGCAGCCCCCGGGACCCTACCGGGGACACCGGGGAGCTGTTTTTT.

This clonotype was seen more than once but under ten times. The chain combines TRBV4-1 with TRBJ1-2, with a possible D match to TRBD1 (5 bases). V dropped 6 bases and J dropped 4 bases, with 15 bases sitting between them. The CDR3 extends over 14 amino acids. Germline CDR1 and CDR2: MGHRA and YSYEKL. The CDR3 coding sequence is TGCGCCAGCAGTCCCGTGGGGGACGCCTATGGCTACACCTTC. Its protein product is CASSPVGDAYGYTF.

V and J are TRBV5-5 and TRBJ1-4, with 10 bases aligning to TRBD1. The length of the CDR3 is 14 residues. CDR1 and CDR2 from the germline V gene are SGHKS and YYEKEE (reference sequence). The V segment lost 7 bases and the J segment 6 bases; nucleotides outside the gene matches: 6. The chain's CDR3 is CASLRGQGYEKLFF. CDR3 coding DNA: TGTGCCAGCCTTAGGGGACAGGGGTATGAAAAACTGTTTTTT.

V gene TRBV28 combines with J gene TRBJ2-2; D uncertain. V was cut by 3 bases and J by 1 base, with 6 bases left in between. This CDR3 contains 14 residues. In germline, CDR1 is MDHEN, CDR2 SYDVKM. The CDR3 region has the DNA TGTGCCAGCAGTTTTAATCTGAACACCGGGGAGCTGTTTTTT. This gives the protein CASSFNLNTGELFF. The complete variable domain, with remaining parts taken from reference TRBV28 and TRBJ2-2, reads DVKVTQSSRYLVKRTGEKVFLECVQDMDHENMFWYRQDPGLGLRLIYFSYDVKMKEKGDIPEGYSVSREKKERFSLILESASTNQTSMYLCASSFNLNTGELFFGEGSRLTVL.

The chain employs TRBV7-3 and TRBJ2-3, with a tentative D call TRBD2 (5 bases). Germline V lookup: CDR1 SGHTA, CDR2 FQGTGA. This CDR3 spans 15 amino acids. With 3 bases removed from V and 1 base from J, the gap between germline ends came to 11 bases. The CDR3 nucleotides read TGTGCCAGCAGCTTCAAGTCCGGGGGCACAGATACGCAGTATTTT. It yields the protein CASSFKSGGTDTQYF.

This clonotype was seen repeatedly, ten times or more. The chain combines TRBV28 with TRBJ2-7; a possible D gene is TRBD1 (6 bases). The CDR3 contains 16 residues. Germline values: CDR1 MDHEN, CDR2 SYDVKM. Trimming took 8 bases from V and 6 from J, leaving 26 bases between them. CDR3 nucleotides: TGTGCCAGCTCGCGAGGGGGAGCCGGAACCCTTAGCGAGCAGTACTTC. Its translation: CASSRGGAGTLSEQYF.

This clonotype was counted between two and nine times. The chain combines TRBV2 with TRBJ1-5; 7 positions match TRBD1. Germline-derived CDR1 and CDR2 are SNHLY and FYNNEI. V dropped 7 bases and J dropped 6; count of bases not matched to a gene: 9. This CDR3 has 14 residues. CDR3 region: CASNQGQFLQPQHF. The DNA of the CDR3 is TGTGCCAGCAACCAGGGACAGTTCCTTCAGCCCCAGCATTTT. Based on the CDR3 plus reference TRBV2 and TRBJ1-5, the full variable domain is EPEVTQTPSHQVTQMGQEVILRCVPISNHLYFYWYRQILGQKVEFLVSFYNNEISEKSEIFDDQFSVERPDGSNFTLKIRSTKLEDSAMYFCASNQGQFLQPQHFGDGTRLSIL.

This clonotype was recorded many times. The chain joins TRBV29-1 to TRBJ2-3, with 8 bases fitting TRBD1. V was clipped by 4 bases and J by 1 base; unmatched bases: 1. The CDR3 consists of 13 residues. The germline V gene encodes CDR1 SQVTM and CDR2 ANQGSEA. In DNA form, the CDR3 reads TGCAGCGTTGTACAGGGGGGCACAGATACGCAGTATTTT. As protein: CSVVQGGTDTQYF.

In its sample, this clonotype was seen a few times. The V call is TRBV7-9, the J call TRBJ2-1, with 7 positions matching TRBD1. This CDR3 is built from 14 residues. The V segment lost 5 bases and the J segment 7 bases; nucleotides outside the gene matches: 8. Germline assignment: CDR1 SEHNR and CDR2 FQNEAQ (reference sequence). In DNA form, the CDR3 reads TGTGCCAGCAGCCTCACCGGGACAGTTAATGAGCAGTTCTTC. Translation gives CASSLTGTVNEQFF.